This TCR beta chain was identified during a study of blood T cell repertoires in COVID-19. Study background: PBMCs, B-cell-depleted T cells, or T cells provided the cDNA or gDNA that made up the material.

Authors' data handling: Scientists estimated how many nucleated cells there were by amplifying reference gene primers. Generated by immunoSEQ multiplex PCR, the TCRdb table keeps only in-frame clones and is missing some. The DNA gave D and trimming, while V, J and clone size come from that table. The sample yields approximately 130,000 clones, roughly four fifths seen once. J lost 5 bases, V lost 1 base, and 2 bases had no gene match. The germline V gene encodes CDR1 LGHDT and CDR2 YNNKEL (reference sequence). The CDR3 runs 16 residues. The clonotype comes from a man aged 30 to 45 who had recovered from COVID-19. The sequencing input was PBMCs or T cells enriched from blood (not recorded which). The V call is TRBV3-1 (or the pseudogene TRBV3-2), the J call TRBJ2-1; 13 bases line up with TRBD2. As DNA, the CDR3 is TGTGCCAGCAGCCAAGGACTAGCGGGGGGTGACAATGAGCAGTTCTTC. Its translation is CASSQGLAGGDNEQFF.